This T cell receptor (beta chain) derives from a study of blood T cell repertoires in COVID-19. Original handling: Amplification with reference gene primers provided the estimates of nucleated cell counts. The data were produced by immunoSEQ multiplex PCR, yet TCRdb's version contains in-frame clones alone and is incomplete. The D gene and trimming were derived from the DNA, and the V and J assignments and clone size from that table. Among some 450,000 clones listed, 70% to 90% were seen once. Germline loops: CDR1 LGHDT, CDR2 YNNKEL (reference sequence). The V segment lost 6 bases and the J segment 5 bases; nucleotides outside the gene matches: 8. The CDR3 loop spans 15 amino acids.

Sequencing input: peripheral blood. This clonotype was obtained from a man between 18 and 35 years old with COVID-19, enrolled during active disease. The chain carries TRBV3-1 (or the pseudogene TRBV3-2) and TRBJ2-5, with 11 bases matching TRBD2. CDR3 DNA sequence: TGTGCCAGCAGGTTTAGCGGGGGGGCCGGGGAGACCCAGTACTTC. This sequence encodes CASRFSGGAGETQYF.